This T cell receptor (beta chain) was identified in a study of cytomegalovirus exposure and HLA in healthy donors. Of note for this clone: Its antigen is currently unknown.

60 Vbeta and 13 Jbeta primers were used in PCR. The method was immunoSEQ multiplex PCR; TCRdb's version includes in-frame clones alone and lacks a portion of them. The sample includes approximately 180,000 clones, approximately 80% of them seen just once. This CDR3 has 14 amino acids. The ends lost 3 bases at V and 4 bases at J; junction bases unmatched: 5. The germline V gene encodes CDR1 LNHDA and CDR2 SQIVND (reference sequence). Study-wide results and caveats: Accurate prediction of most subjects' HLA-A and HLA-B alleles from TCR beta sequences was reported. A later analysis linked a missense variant in DCLRE1C to the trimming of TCR beta V and J genes.

What was sequenced was PBMCs. The chain uses TRBV19 and TRBJ1-1; 7 nucleotides align to TRBD1. The receptor comes from a woman aged 25 to 39 in good health and CMV-seronegative. The CDR3 DNA is TGTGCCAGTAGTATTACAGGGGAAGTCACTGAAGCTTTCTTT. As protein: CASSITGEVTEAFF.